The entry below gives a single TCR beta chain sequence along with its context. This clonotype has a count of ten or more. Its antigen is currently not known. No quality values exist for individual bases; no much larger clone is one base distant. The sample belongs to a study of T-cell reconstitution after alpha-beta-depleted transplantation in children (dated by TCRdb to about 2016). With respect to the entire study: Using TCR repertoire profiling, the study quantitatively followed how T-cell immune reconstitution unfolded in children after TCRalphabeta/CD19-depleted allogeneic hematopoietic cell transplantation.

Receptor amplification or capture employed PCR. The sequencer was an Illumina HiSeq 2500. TCR library preparation used molecular barcoding, with unique molecular identifiers applied to normalize quantification of the TCRbeta repertoire. TCRdb passed the public sequencing reads through fastp at Q25 and MiXCR, retaining productive beta sequences. CDR3 protein sequences are deduplicated, and each keeps its most common genes and DNA. This sample has some 490,000 distinct CDR3 sequences in its table, and roughly an eighth of those were observed once. The ten largest account for about 5.6% of the sample. The sequence came from a human donor who donated a stem cell graft to a child with combined immunodeficiency. The sample here was PBMCs from the stem cell graft donor, taken from the stem cell graft.

For the CDR3, the sequence is CASSLWGQNRNSYNEQFF. The nucleotide sequence is given as TGTGCCAGCAGCTTGTGGGGACAGAACAGAAATTCCTACAATGAGCAGTTCTTC. Recombination linked TRBV5-5 to TRBJ2-1; 7 central bases correspond to TRBD1. For this chain, trimming is 1 base at the V end and 1 base at the J end, and the number of junction bases without a gene match is 11. CDR1 SGHKS and CDR2 YYEKEE were looked up in the germline V gene (reference sequence). From its cysteine to its phenylalanine, the CDR3 spans 18 amino acids. Only the CDR3 part of the read is kept: 54 bases, read in frame from the first base.